Below, 13 T cell receptor beta chains from the same sample are listed, as sequenced in a study of monozygotic twins with inflammatory bowel disease. TCRdb re-called the 5' RACE reads; every CDR3 protein appears as one record, without DNA. This sample's clone table lists nearly 450,000 distinct CDR3 sequences. Sequencing was carried out using blood. These receptor sequences come from a human donor with ulcerative colitis or Crohn's disease, or a healthy co-twin of an affected twin (not recorded which).

The CDR3: CASSPGMAYEQYF. This sequence joins TRBV9 and TRBJ2-7; TCRdb reports TRBD1, a call that lacks DNA to check it against. CDR3 length equals 13 residues. Looked up from germline, CDR1 is SGDLS and CDR2 is YYNGEE.

The chain is built from TRBV12-3 or TRBV12-4 and TRBJ2-5. CDR3 length: 12 residues. The CDR3 region is CASSLVAETQYF.

The chain links TRBV11-2 to TRBJ1-1. The CDR3 covers 15 residues. Per the germline V gene, CDR1 is SGHAT and CDR2 is FQNNGV. CDR3 amino acids: CASSLELSGGTEAFF. The variable domain in full, completed from reference TRBV11-2 and TRBJ1-1, reads EAGVAQSPRYKIIEKRQSVAFWCNPISGHATLYWYQQILGQGPKLLIQFQNNGVVDDSQLPKDRFSAERLKGVDSTLKIQPAKLEDSAVYLCASSLELSGGTEAFFGQGTRLTVV.

This sequence joins TRBV7-2 and TRBJ1-2. CDR3 length equals 14 residues. The germline CDR1 and CDR2 sequences are SGHTA and FQGNSA. This CDR3 is CASSLERISYGYTF.

The chain uses TRBV6-5 and TRBJ1-6. The CDR3 sequence is 15 residues long. Germline V CDR1 and CDR2: MNHEY, SVGAGI. CDR3 in amino acids: CASSYRQANNSPLHF.

The J gene is TRBJ1-5, the V gene TRBV7-2; TCRdb returns TRBD1, unconfirmable since there is no DNA. This CDR3 has 13 amino acids. Germline lookup yields CDR1 SGHTA and CDR2 FQGNSA. The CDR3 here is CASSPEQGGTQHF.

The rearrangement links TRBV12-3 or TRBV12-4 to TRBJ1-2. The CDR3 contains 11 residues. CDR3 region: CASSVGNGYTF.

This chain joins TRBV20-1 and TRBJ1-1; TCRdb designates TRBD1, a call that cannot be tested without DNA. CDR1 is DFQATT and CDR2 is SNEGSKA in the germline V gene (reference sequence). The CDR3 has 14 amino acids. Here the CDR3 reads CSARDRRSWTEAFF.

V and J are TRBV20-1 and TRBJ2-3; TCRdb selects TRBD1, and the lack of DNA leaves this call unchecked. There are 12 residues in the CDR3. CDR1 and CDR2 from the germline V gene are DFQATT and SNEGSKA (reference sequence). The CDR3 here is CSAPGGVDTQYF.

The chain has TRBV7-9 and TRBJ1-1; absent DNA, TCRdb's TRBD1 call cannot be checked. The germline V gene has CDR1 SEHNR and CDR2 FQNEAQ (reference sequence). This CDR3 has 14 amino acids. Here the CDR3 reads CASRRQGATPEAFF. The complete variable domain, with remaining parts taken from reference TRBV7-9 and TRBJ1-1, reads DTGVSQNPRHKITKRGQNVTFRCDPISEHNRLYWYRQTLGQGPEFLTYFQNEAQLEKSRLLSDRFSAERPKGSFSTLEIQRTEQGDSAMYLCASRRQGATPEAFFGQGTRLTVV.

J is TRBJ1-5 and V is TRBV15. The CDR3 runs to 13 residues. CDR1 and CDR2 from the germline V gene are LNHNV and YYDKDF (reference sequence). CDR3 protein: CATSAEFNQPQHF.

The J gene is TRBJ2-5, the V gene TRBV10-3; TCRdb indicates TRBD1, and absent DNA this call remains unverified. CDR3 length: 12 residues. Germline loops: CDR1 ENHRY, CDR2 SYGVKD. This CDR3 is CATGTAQETQYF.

The V gene is TRBV6-2 or TRBV6-3, the J gene TRBJ2-7. Germline CDR1 is MNHEY and CDR2 is SVGEGT. The CDR3 spans 11 residues. The CDR3 region is CASSYSAGLYF.